The T cell receptor (beta chain) under discussion was sequenced for a study of blood T cells in healthy people across ages. Turning to the study itself: Capture via template switching afforded approximately one barcoded beta molecule per two T cells. Study-level findings and limits: Roughly linear age-related decline in beta diversity appeared, significant by age about 40. Using unsorted PBMCs precluded a conclusive naive versus antigen-experienced comparison.

V lost 7 bases to trimming and J lost 0 bases, with 10 bases between them. The CDR3 has 14 amino acids. Germline loops: CDR1 SGHRS, CDR2 YFSETQ. A second PCR, run for about 7 to 11 cycles, used a sample-barcoded 5' primer plus a J-beta primer mix. Each CDR3 protein is one row after TCRdb ran MiXCR on the 5' RACE reads. The sample holds 980,000 or so distinct CDR3 sequences, roughly 52% seen once. Samples each had at least 5 micrograms of total RNA extracted. With regard to this clonotype: Its antigen remains unidentified.

V gene TRBV5-1 combines with J gene TRBJ2-2; D is tentatively TRBD1 or TRBD2 (6 bases each). The sequencing input was blood. The TCR sequence derives from a man aged 30 to 45 in good health. DNA for the CDR3: TGCGCCAGCGGGGGGCCGGCGAACACCGGGGAGCTGTTTTTT. Translated, it gives CASGGPANTGELFF. The full variable domain, rest sourced from reference TRBV5-1 and TRBJ2-2, is KAGVTQTPRYLIKTRGQQVTLSCSPISGHRSVSWYQQTPGQGLQFLFEYFSETQRNKGNFPGRFSGRQFSNSRSEMNVSTLELGDSALYLCASGGPANTGELFFGEGSRLTVL.